Listed here are 21 T cell receptor beta chains from one sample, sequenced in a study of cytomegalovirus exposure and HLA in healthy donors. A multiplex PCR was run with 60 Vbeta primers and 13 Jbeta primers. The repertoire was sequenced with immunoSEQ multiplex PCR; TCRdb's copy has only in-frame clones and lacks some. The sample carries under 170,000 clones, 79% recorded once. Sequenced input: PBMCs. The receptors shown here come from a man aged 45-65 years in good health and CMV-seropositive.

The rearrangement uses TRBV10-2 and TRBJ2-5; TRBD2 agrees at 7 bases. Near its end, the DNA agrees better with TRBJ2-7, so the J call may be wrong. This CDR3 comprises 13 residues. Germline values: CDR1 WSHSY, CDR2 SAAADI. CDR3 amino acids: CASSDGGGYEQYF. The CDR3 nucleotides are TGCGCCAGCAGTGATGGGGGAGGGTACGAGCAGTACTTC.

This clone was observed a few times. The chain uses TRBV27 and TRBJ2-3; D unresolved. Per germline, CDR1 MNHEY and CDR2 SMNVEV (reference sequence). The CDR3 has 16 residues. V was shortened by 0 bases and J by 1 base, with 11 bases between the two germline ends. CDR3 region: CASSLSVLRGTDTQYF. The CDR3 DNA reads as TGTGCCAGCAGTTTATCAGTCCTACGGGGCACAGATACGCAGTATTTT.

This chain joins TRBV11-2 and TRBJ2-7, with D possibly being TRBD2 (6 bases). The CDR3 sequence is 14 residues long. Looked up from germline, CDR1 is SGHAT and CDR2 is FQNNGV. Trimming took 5 bases from V and 2 from J, leaving 13 bases between them. For the CDR3, the DNA is TGTGCCAGCAGCCGTATCCCGGGGGCCTACGAGCAGTACTTC. This sequence encodes CASSRIPGAYEQYF.

The chain has TRBV2 and TRBJ1-1, with 10 bases identical to TRBD1. This CDR3 has 16 residues. CDR1 is SNHLY, CDR2 FYNNEI, per germline. Trimming at V came to 5 bases and at J to 0 bases, leaving 6 bases not matched to a gene. CDR3 loop: CASSRTGGIMNTEAFF. CDR3 coding DNA: TGTGCCAGCAGTAGGACAGGGGGGATAATGAACACTGAAGCTTTCTTT.

J is TRBJ2-5 and V is TRBV6-1; no reliable D call. Germline V gene sequence: CDR1 MNHNS, CDR2 SASEGT. The V end was cut by 5 bases, the J end by 2 bases, with 3 bases between. CDR3 size: 11 residues. CDR3 region: CASSLQETQYF. The DNA for the CDR3 is TGTGCCAGCAGTCTACAAGAGACCCAGTACTTC.

The chain employs TRBV7-8 and TRBJ2-5; TRBD2 matches 8 bases. The germline gives CDR1 SGHVS, CDR2 FQNEAQ. This CDR3 comprises 16 residues. Unmatched junction bases numbered 9, after V lost 2 bases and J lost 4 bases. CDR3 sequence (DNA): TGTGCCAGCAGCTTAAGCCAGCGGGAGTTATTAGAGACCCAGTACTTC. It translates to CASSLSQRELLETQYF.

The rearrangement uses TRBV27 and TRBJ2-7; 10 bases agree with TRBD1. V lost 3 bases and J lost 6; bases outside the gene matches: 8. Germline CDR1 reads MNHEY; CDR2 reads SMNVEV (reference sequence). The CDR3 runs to 15 residues. Here the CDR3 reads CASSFTTGGIVEQYF. The CDR3 DNA reads as TGTGCCAGCAGTTTCACGACAGGGGGCATCGTCGAGCAGTACTTC.

The CDR3 DNA reads TGTGCCAGCAGCCCGACTAGCGGAAGCACAGATACGCAGTATTTT. The encoded protein is CASSPTSGSTDTQYF. The chain couples TRBV2 to TRBJ2-3; 9 bases fit TRBD2. The CDR3 is 15 amino acids. The V segment lost 6 bases and the J segment 0 bases; nucleotides outside the gene matches: 4. Germline CDR1 SNHLY, CDR2 FYNNEI.

The chain joins TRBV19 to TRBJ2-7; TRBD1 matches 9 bases. The CDR3 sequence is 13 residues long. Germline trimming cut 8 bases from V and 6 bases from J; bases unmatched to any gene: 8. Germline loops: CDR1 LNHDA, CDR2 SQIVND (reference sequence). The CDR3 nucleotides read TGTGCCAGTGCTGGACAGGGGATGGCCGAGCAGTACTTC. It is translated as CASAGQGMAEQYF.

J is TRBJ2-4 and V is TRBV6-1; TRBD2 matches at 7 bases. There are 15 residues in the CDR3. Germline CDR1 and CDR2: MNHNS and SASEGT. After removal of 6 bases from V and 0 bases from J, the junction contained 5 bases not matched to a gene. The CDR3 nucleotides are TGTGCCAGCAGCGGGGACTACCTAGCCAAAAACATTCAGTACTTC. Its protein is CASSGDYLAKNIQYF.

This chain connects TRBV5-1 to TRBJ2-1; 11 nucleotides align to TRBD1. V was clipped by 3 bases and J by 0 bases; unmatched bases: 2. The CDR3 sequence is 16 residues long. Germline CDR1 and CDR2: SGHRS and YFSETQ. The CDR3 DNA is TGCGCCAGCAGCTGGGGGACAGGGGGCTCCTACAATGAGCAGTTCTTC. Translated: CASSWGTGGSYNEQFF.

This clone was recorded a few times. The chain is built from TRBV5-6 and TRBJ1-2, with D possibly TRBD1 on 5 matching bases. Germline V gene sequence: CDR1 SGHDT, CDR2 YYEEEE. The CDR3 sequence is 14 residues long. V was pared by 1 base and J by 7 bases, with 14 bases between. In DNA, the CDR3 is TGTGCCAGCAGCTTGACTGGAATTAGGGGTGGCTACACCTTC. Its translation is CASSLTGIRGGYTF.

The chain links TRBV7-9 to TRBJ2-1; TRBD1 is a possible D gene (6 bases). In germline, CDR1 is SEHNR, CDR2 FQNEAQ (reference sequence). V lost 3 bases, J lost 10 bases, and 13 bases lay in between. The CDR3 is 13 residues long. CDR3 DNA: TGTGCCAGCAGCTTCGATGGGGGCGAGGAGCAGTTCTTC. Protein sequence: CASSFDGGEEQFF.

CDR3 sequence: CAWNPSGSYEQYF. For the CDR3, the DNA is TGTGCCTGGAATCCCAGCGGGTCTTACGAGCAGTACTTC. The J gene is TRBJ2-7, the V gene TRBV30; possibly TRBD2 for D (6 bases). Trimming shortened V by 4 bases and J by 4 bases, and 14 bases separated the two germline ends. The length of the CDR3 is 13 residues. Germline CDR1 and CDR2: GTSNPN and SVGIG (reference sequence).

The V gene is TRBV6-4, the J gene TRBJ2-1; 7 bases are shared with TRBD1. V shed 3 bases, J shed 3 bases, and the junction held 2 bases outside the gene matches. The germline gives CDR1 MRHNA, CDR2 SNTAGT. This CDR3 spans 14 amino acids. CDR3: CASSDGTDYNEQFF. The CDR3 nucleotides read TGTGCCAGCAGTGATGGGACAGACTACAATGAGCAGTTCTTC.

V usage is TRBV4-1 and J usage is TRBJ2-3; maybe TRBD1 (5 bases). CDR3 length: 15 residues. Between the trimmed V and J ends, which lost 1 base and 5 bases, there was a span of 13 bases. CDR1 and CDR2 from the germline V gene are MGHRA and YSYEKL. CDR3 coding DNA: TGCGCCAGCAGCCAAGCTCAAGGGGCGAGAGATACGCAGTATTTT. Translation: CASSQAQGARDTQYF.

The chain combines TRBV5-1 with TRBJ2-2; TRBD2 matches 13 bases. Germline assignment: CDR1 SGHRS and CDR2 YFSETQ. After removal of 4 bases from V and 2 bases from J, the junction contained 8 bases not matched to a gene. CDR3 size: 18 residues. CDR3 residues: CASSPGTSGNHNTGELFF. The CDR3, as DNA: TGCGCCAGCAGCCCAGGGACTAGCGGGAACCATAACACCGGGGAGCTGTTTTTT.

This chain connects TRBV5-1 to TRBJ1-1; TRBD1 aligns across 7 bases. The J segment lost 1 base and the V segment lost 4 bases, leaving 13 bases of the junction unmatched. CDR1 and CDR2 from the germline V gene are SGHRS and YFSETQ. The CDR3 spans 17 residues. The CDR3 reads CASSPVPAGGKNTEAFF. In DNA, the CDR3 is TGCGCCAGCAGCCCCGTACCGGCAGGGGGGAAGAACACTGAAGCTTTCTTT.

J is TRBJ2-5 and V is TRBV4-1; no reliable D call. Trimming left V 3 bases short and J 9 bases short, with 14 bases between. The CDR3 spans 13 residues. From germline, CDR1 is MGHRA and CDR2 YSYEKL. CDR3 DNA: TGCGCCAGCAGCCAGGCGACTGAGTATCCCCAGTACTTC. It is translated as CASSQATEYPQYF.

This rearrangement joins TRBV5-6 to TRBJ2-3, with D unresolved. The germline V gene has CDR1 SGHDT and CDR2 YYEEEE. Trimming stripped 0 bases from V and 0 bases from J, with 5 bases between. This CDR3 has 14 residues. The DNA of the CDR3 is TGTGCCAGCAGCTTGGATGTAAGCACAGATACGCAGTATTTT. The encoded protein is CASSLDVSTDTQYF.

The chain recombines TRBV7-2 with TRBJ1-5, with D possibly TRBD1 on 5 matching bases. V dropped 5 bases and J dropped 0 bases, with 11 bases sitting between them. Germline-derived CDR1 and CDR2 are SGHTA and FQGNSA. The CDR3 totals 15 residues. Here the CDR3 DNA reads TGTGCCAGCAGCCCACAGGTTAATAGCAATCAGCCCCAGCATTTT. Amino acid sequence: CASSPQVNSNQPQHF.